The 22 T cell receptor beta chains presented below share a single source sample, sequenced in a study of tumor-infiltrating lymphocytes in primary liver carcinoma. TCR beta cDNA was prepared out of roughly 520 ng total RNA by means of a constant-region primer. Library construction for TCR beta comprised three nested multiplex PCR rounds performed with slightly modified ARM-PCR. Amplification in the first two PCR rounds was performed using TRBV1-TRBV30 forward primers and a C-beta reverse primer for roughly 9 cycles each. TCRdb ran MiXCR on the multiplex PCR reads and lists one entry per CDR3 protein. The sample lists 50,000 to 60,000 distinct CDR3 sequences; around 77% were seen once. Taking about 20-31 mg of unsorted bulk tissue, the authors co-extracted RNA and DNA. The source material was liver tumor tissue from sampling region 5. The sample's subset: tumor region T5, tumor centre. These receptors were obtained from a man in his forties with primary liver carcinoma and hepatitis B virus infection.

In regard to this clonotype: One end of the junction fails to match germline, which may point to a read error. The chain combines TRBV11-2 with TRBJ2-1, with a possible D match to TRBD1 (5 bases). Germline CDR1 and CDR2: SGHAT and FQNNGV. This CDR3 is 11 amino acids long. Here the CDR3 DNA reads TGTGCCAGCAGCTTTGACAGTGAACAGTCCTTC. This codes for CASSFDSEQSF.

This clonotype occurred a few times. Germline is not matched at one junction end, which may reflect a read error. This chain joins TRBV5-4 and TRBJ2-7; perhaps TRBD2 as D (5 bases). Germline CDR1 reads SGHNT; CDR2 reads YYREEE (reference sequence). The CDR3 is 13 residues long. CDR3 amino acids: CASSLDGIYKQYF. The CDR3 bases are TGTGCCAGCAGTTTGGACGGGATCTACAAGCAGTACTTC.

This clonotype was found a few times. Mismatch with germline at one junction end may stem from a read error. The CDR3 here is CANSSHPLAGGKILAKDIQYF. CDR3 DNA: TGTGCCAACAGTTCCCACCCCCTCGCGGGAGGAAAAATTCTGGCCAAAGACATTCAGTACTTC. This sequence joins TRBV6-2 or TRBV6-3 and TRBJ2-4; 8 bases are shared with TRBD2. This CDR3 has 21 residues. In germline, CDR1 is MNHEY, CDR2 SVGEGT.

The V call is TRBV7-9, the J call TRBJ2-1, with a weak D call TRBD1 (5 bases). Germline CDR1 is SEHNR and CDR2 is FQNEAQ (reference sequence). The ends were cut back, 6 bases at V and 7 bases at J, with 19 bases in the middle. The CDR3 spans 15 residues. CDR3 residues: CASSDSLSKNNEQFF. In nucleotides, the CDR3 is TGTGCCAGCAGTGACAGTTTGTCCAAAAATAATGAGCAGTTCTTC.

As to this clonotype: Relative to the germline gene, one junction end is altered; a read error may explain this. J is TRBJ2-3 and V is TRBV12-3 or TRBV12-4, with TRBD2 identical over 10 bases. This CDR3 has 16 amino acids. CDR3 sequence: CASSLDSSGSTDTHYF. CDR3 sequence (DNA): TGCGCCAGCAGTTTAGATTCTAGCGGGAGTACAGATACGCATTATTTT.

The rearrangement uses TRBV12-3 or TRBV12-4 and TRBJ2-4; D is uncertain. V was clipped by 6 bases and J by 1 base, with 19 bases between them. The length of the CDR3 is 17 residues. The CDR3 DNA follows: TGTGCCAGCAGCCCATGGCGTAGAGCCCGCGCCAAAAACATTCAGTACTTC. As protein: CASSPWRRARAKNIQYF.

Of note for this clonotype: One end of the junction does not line up with germline, which may come from a read error. The chain has TRBV30 and TRBJ1-5, with D uncertain. Germline V gene data show CDR1 as GTSNPN and CDR2 as SVGIG (reference sequence). The CDR3 totals 13 residues. CDR3 loop: CACAYAANQPRHF. In nucleotides, the CDR3 is TGTGCCTGTGCGTACGCAGCCAATCAGCCCCGGCATTTT.

Details on this clonotype: Germline and junction disagree at one end, which may indicate a read error. The gene calls are TRBV11-1 and TRBJ1-4; no clear D gene. CDR1 is SGHAT, CDR2 FQDESV, per germline (reference sequence). The CDR3 spans 11 residues. The CDR3 is CTSSRGERLFF. CDR3 sequence (DNA): TGTACCAGCAGCCGCGGGGAAAGACTGTTTTTT.

The genes are TRBV5-5 and TRBJ2-1; TRBD2 agrees at 7 bases. The CDR3 covers 16 residues. The V gene's germline CDR1 is SGHKS and CDR2 YYEKEE (reference sequence). J was trimmed by 7 bases and V by 4 bases; bases with no gene match: 14. CDR3 protein: CASSPLGASGGNEQFF. CDR3 DNA: TGTGCCAGCAGCCCCTTAGGGGCTAGCGGCGGGAATGAGCAGTTCTTC.

The chain couples TRBV11-2 to TRBJ2-3, with a possible D match to TRBD2 (6 bases). The CDR3 sequence is 16 residues long. CDR1 SGHAT and CDR2 FQNNGV come from the germline V gene. Trimming stripped 7 bases from V and 5 bases from J, with 22 bases between. This CDR3 reads CASNRETVMVGDTQYF. DNA of the CDR3: TGTGCCAGCAACCGGGAGACTGTGATGGTCGGAGATACGCAGTATTTT.

This clonotype was counted a few times. The CDR3 carries no conserved terminal phenylalanine or tryptophan, so it likely arises from a read error. The genes are TRBV29-1 and TRBJ2-7, with 8 nucleotides matching TRBD1. The CDR3 has 16 amino acids. Germline CDR1 is SQVTM and CDR2 is ANQGSEA. The CDR3 loop is CSAMTSGTGTLYEQYL. CDR3 DNA: TGCAGCGCCATGACATCTGGGACAGGCACTCTCTACGAACAGTACTTA.

Worth noting for this clonotype: Since the CDR3 does not end with the conserved phenylalanine or tryptophan, this likely comes from a read error. The V and J genes are TRBV11-2 and TRBJ1-1; D gene unclear. The CDR3 spans 13 residues. CDR1 and CDR2 (germline): SGHAT, FQNNGV. The CDR3 nucleotides are TGTACCAGCAGCTTATGCCTGAACACTGAAGCTTTCTCT. It translates to CTSSLCLNTEAFS.

The table lists this clonotype with a count of one. An end of the junction does not agree with germline; a read error may underlie this. The chain carries TRBV11-1 and TRBJ2-5, with 10 bases lining up with TRBD2. The CDR3 is made up of 15 amino acids. The germline V gene encodes CDR1 SGHAT and CDR2 FQDESV (reference sequence). The chain's CDR3 is CASILTGLARETQHF. CDR3 sequence (DNA): TGTGCCAGCATCCTCACGGGACTAGCGAGAGAGACCCAGCACTTC.

The gene calls are TRBV12-3 or TRBV12-4 and TRBJ2-5; D may be TRBD2 (5 bases). Trimming left V 8 bases short and J 2 bases short, with 15 bases between. This CDR3 spans 14 amino acids. The CDR3 nucleotides read TGTGCCAGCGGATTAGCGTTAGGACAAGAGACCCAGTACTTC. It yields the protein CASGLALGQETQYF.

On this clonotype itself: The junction departs from the called germline gene at one end, perhaps through a read error. The chain joins TRBV11-2 to TRBJ2-5; 10 nucleotides match TRBD2. This CDR3 is built from 17 residues. CDR1 is SGHAT and CDR2 is FQNNGV in the germline V gene. CDR3 bases: TGTGCCAGCAGCTTAAGACTAGCGGGTGACTCTAACGAGACTCAGTACTTC. Its protein is CASSLRLAGDSNETQYF.

In regard to this clonotype: One end of the junction fails to match germline, which may point to a read error. The chain links TRBV4-2 to TRBJ1-3; D is ambiguous. This CDR3 contains 14 residues. Germline-derived CDR1 and CDR2 are LGHNA and YNFKEQ. The CDR3 loop reads CASSQVDPGNIIYF. For the CDR3, the DNA is TGTGCCAGCAGCCAAGTGGACCCTGGAAACATCATATATTTT.

On this clonotype: An end of the junction does not agree with germline; a read error may underlie this. The CDR3: CASSQSTAADEETQNF. CDR3 nucleotide sequence: TGTGCCAGCAGTCAATCGACGGCAGCGGACGAAGAGACCCAGAACTTC. The chain links TRBV6-2 or TRBV6-3 to TRBJ2-5; TRBD2 is a possible D gene (5 bases). The CDR3 has 16 residues. Germline CDR1 and CDR2: MNHEY and SVGEGT.

This clonotype occurred once. The junction and the germline gene differ at one end; a read error may be behind it. V is TRBV6-2 or TRBV6-3 and J is TRBJ2-1, with 14 bases aligning to TRBD2. The CDR3 loop spans 15 amino acids. The germline gives CDR1 MNHEY, CDR2 SVGEGT. CDR3 sequence (DNA): TGTGCCAGCAACCCAAGACTAGCGGGAGGGGATGAGCCGATCTTC. Translating gives CASNPRLAGGDEPIF.

The chain employs TRBV14 and TRBJ2-1; 8 bases align to TRBD2. V gave up 6 bases and J gave up 5 bases; unmatched junction bases: 12. This CDR3 comprises 16 residues. The germline gives CDR1 SGHDN, CDR2 FVKESK. The CDR3 loop is CASSAVAGRIDNEQFF. CDR3 DNA sequence: TGTGCCAGCAGTGCCGTAGCGGGACGGATAGACAATGAGCAGTTCTTC.

To note about this clonotype: An end of the junction does not agree with germline; a read error may underlie this. V gene TRBV7-9 combines with J gene TRBJ2-1; D possibly uses TRBD1 or TRBD2 (5 bases each). The V gene's germline CDR1 is SEHNR and CDR2 FQNEAQ (reference sequence). This CDR3 has 17 amino acids. The CDR3 nucleotides read TGTGCCAGTAGCTCGTCACTAGAGGGGAGCTCCTACAATGAGCAGTTCTTC. It translates to CASSSSLEGSSYNEQFF.

The V and J genes are TRBV7-3 and TRBJ2-7, with D possibly TRBD1 on 6 matching bases. This CDR3 has 13 amino acids. Germline V gives CDR1 SGHTA, CDR2 FQGTGA. Trimming took off 6 bases at V and 6 bases at J, with 15 bases between the two ends. This chain's CDR3 is CASSLGRGTEQYF. The CDR3 DNA sequence: TGTGCCAGCAGTTTAGGAAGGGGGACCGAGCAGTACTTC.

This chain joins TRBV11-2 and TRBJ2-7; D is unclear. Trimming left V 5 bases short and J 13 bases short, with 24 bases between. Looked up from germline, CDR1 is SGHAT and CDR2 is FQNNGV. The CDR3 is made up of 14 amino acids. CDR3 sequence (DNA): TGTGCCAGCAGCCTACCGGATGAAACTCAGCAGACTTACTTC. It encodes CASSLPDETQQTYF.